This T cell receptor beta chain comes out of a study of molecular identifiers for immune sequencing clone quantification. When naive CD8 T cells were sorted, they were gated as CD8+CD4-CCR7+CD45RA+. Germline assignment: CDR1 KGHDR and CDR2 SFDVKD. V gave up 2 bases and J gave up 4 bases, with 4 bases separating them. This CDR3 region has 13 residues. In the case of this clonotype: With a much larger clone just one base away, this may be a read error. The conserved final phenylalanine or tryptophan is absent from the CDR3, which likely points to a read error.

From the PCR reads, TCRdb called clonotypes with MiXCR, one entry per CDR3 protein. The sample yields around 480,000 distinct CDR3 sequences, around 25% seen once. The V gene is TRBV24-1, the J gene TRBJ2-2; no clear D gene. Sequencing was carried out using naive CD8+ T cells from blood, with Jurkat cell RNA spiked in. Stated subset: FACS-sorted CD8+CD4-CCR7+CD45RA+ naive T cells. This TCR was sampled from a human donor in good health. Some libraries in this study had Jurkat cell RNA spiked in. The CDR3 loop reads CATSDWTTGELFL. CDR3 bases: TGTGCCACCAGTGATTGGACCACCGGGGAGCTGTTTCTT.